The following is a T cell receptor (beta chain) sequence with its context. The antigen is unknown. A history of autoimmune disease or systemic immunosuppression excluded patients. Sequenced by immunoSEQ multiplex PCR; TCRdb stores in-frame clones only, minus some. The profile shows 75,000 to 100,000 clones, around 85% of them singletons. V gave up 4 bases and J gave up 8 bases, with 17 bases separating them. CDR1 is LGHNA, CDR2 YSLEER, per germline. The CDR3 runs 15 residues. This entry comes from a study of OX40 agonist ivuxolimab in advanced cancers. In the study overall: Intravenous ivuxolimab was administered to patients every 2 weeks at 0.01 to 10 mg/kg. Regarding the study as a whole: Partly responding patients at 0.1-3.0 mg/kg showed some of the smallest clonal expansion.

The specimen was CD4+ or CD8+ T cells sorted from blood, collected in a trial of the OX40 agonist ivuxolimab. This rearrangement joins TRBV4-3 to TRBJ1-4, with D possibly TRBD1 on 6 matching bases. The TCR originated in an adult with an advanced solid tumor such as melanoma, head and neck, liver or kidney cancer. For the CDR3, the DNA is TGCGCCAGCAGCCCCCAACAGGGAAGGTGGGAAAAACTGTTTTTT. It encodes CASSPQQGRWEKLFF.